These 20 T cell receptor beta chains share one sample of origin, sequenced in a study of blood T cell repertoires in COVID-19. Repertoires were generated with immunoSEQ multiplex PCR, while TCRdb's copy carries only in-frame clones and drops some. This repertoire shows about 180,000 clones, about 89% found once; its top ten account for less than 2%. The sequenced sample was peripheral blood. All receptors derive from a man younger than 35 who had recovered from COVID-19.

The chain carries TRBV13 and TRBJ2-3; TRBD2 aligns across 8 bases. There are 16 residues in the CDR3. The V gene end was trimmed by 6 bases and the J gene end by 4 bases; junction bases not matched to a gene: 12. Germline lookup yields CDR1 PRHDT and CDR2 FYEKMQ (reference sequence). Here the CDR3 reads CASSPTREGRPDTQYF. In DNA form, the CDR3 reads TGTGCCAGCAGTCCAACCCGGGAGGGTCGGCCAGATACGCAGTATTTT.

The rearrangement joins TRBV19 to TRBJ2-2; 9 positions match TRBD2. CDR3 length: 16 residues. V lost 6 bases and J lost 4; bases outside the gene matches: 9. Looked up from germline, CDR1 is LNHDA and CDR2 is SQIVND (reference sequence). The CDR3 protein is CASRDLSGRLTGELFF. CDR3 coding DNA: TGTGCCAGTAGGGACCTTAGCGGGAGACTCACCGGGGAGCTGTTTTTT.

The chain recombines TRBV12-3 or TRBV12-4 with TRBJ1-1; a possible D gene is TRBD1 (5 bases). The CDR3 is 12 residues long. Trimming stripped 3 bases from V and 7 bases from J, with 9 bases between. CDR3 DNA sequence: TGTGCCAGCAGTTTTCAGGGCTTTGAAGCTTTCTTT. Its protein product is CASSFQGFEAFF.

This chain uses TRBV2 with TRBJ2-3; a weak D match, TRBD1 (6 bases). The CDR3 extends over 16 amino acids. The V end was cut by 8 bases, the J end by 5 bases, with 23 bases between. Germline lookup yields CDR1 SNHLY and CDR2 FYNNEI. CDR3 amino acids: CASGKGQYTSGDTQYF. CDR3 coding DNA: TGTGCCAGCGGTAAAGGACAGTACACTTCAGGAGATACGCAGTATTTT.

This sequence joins TRBV28 and TRBJ2-7; D may be TRBD2 (5 bases). Germline CDR1 and CDR2: MDHEN and SYDVKM. This CDR3 region has 12 residues. V was trimmed by 7 bases and J by 6 bases, leaving 13 bases between them. CDR3 bases: TGTGCCAGCACCTTAAGGGCGGGCGAGCAGTACTTC. Translating it yields CASTLRAGEQYF.

The chain joins TRBV11-3 to TRBJ2-1; D perhaps matches TRBD1 (6 bases). This CDR3 region has 13 residues. V gave up 5 bases and J gave up 9 bases, with 14 bases separating them. Looked up from germline, CDR1 is SGHNT and CDR2 is YENEEA. CDR3: CASSTSRTAEQFF. In DNA, the CDR3 is TGTGCCAGCAGCACCTCCCGGACAGCTGAGCAGTTCTTC.

This clone was picked up one time. The chain links TRBV6-5 to TRBJ2-7; 10 bases match TRBD1. Germline CDR1 and CDR2: MNHEY and SVGAGI. CDR3 length equals 15 residues. Germline trimming cut 5 bases from V and 6 bases from J; bases unmatched to any gene: 10. CDR3 residues: CASSRGQGKAFEQYF. The CDR3 region has the DNA TGTGCCAGCAGTCGGGGACAGGGGAAAGCTTTCGAGCAGTACTTC.

This clone showed up just once. The chain links TRBV10-2 to TRBJ2-3, with D unclear. Germline V gene sequence: CDR1 WSHSY, CDR2 SAAADI. This CDR3 has 11 amino acids. Deletions cut 2 bases from V and 6 bases from J, with 3 bases between. The CDR3 loop reads CASSELDTQYF. CDR3 coding DNA: TGCGCCAGCAGTGAGCTTGATACGCAGTATTTT.

The chain employs TRBV5-1 and TRBJ2-1; TRBD2 aligns across 12 bases. Germline V gene sequence: CDR1 SGHRS, CDR2 YFSETQ. The V segment lost 4 bases and the J segment 4 bases; nucleotides outside the gene matches: 3. This CDR3 spans 15 amino acids. The CDR3 protein is CASSPGLAGYNEQFF. The CDR3, as DNA: TGCGCCAGCAGCCCCGGACTAGCGGGGTACAATGAGCAGTTCTTC.

This clone was seen only a few times. CDR3 in amino acids: CASSVGSGTGVTTYEQYF. The CDR3 DNA sequence: TGTGCCAGCAGCGTAGGCTCTGGGACAGGGGTGACCACCTACGAGCAGTACTTC. The chain is built from TRBV9 and TRBJ2-7; 10 bases agree with TRBD1. V shed 0 bases, J shed 2 bases, and the junction held 11 bases outside the gene matches. Germline V gene data show CDR1 as SGDLS and CDR2 as YYNGEE. The CDR3 runs to 18 residues.

The chain links TRBV6-5 to TRBJ1-5, with TRBD1 identical over 7 bases. V dropped 5 bases and J dropped 3; count of bases not matched to a gene: 7. From germline, CDR1 is MNHEY and CDR2 SVGAGI. The CDR3 is made up of 15 amino acids. The CDR3 here is CASSPGTAPNQPQHF. The CDR3 DNA sequence: TGTGCCAGCAGTCCCGGGACAGCACCCAATCAGCCCCAGCATTTT.

Only one count was recorded for this clone. The chain employs TRBV3-1 (or the pseudogene TRBV3-2) and TRBJ2-3, with D hard to call. Trimming took off 1 base at V and 2 bases at J, with 13 bases between the two ends. Germline V gives CDR1 LGHDT, CDR2 YNNKEL (reference sequence). The CDR3 length is 16 residues. This chain's CDR3 is CASSQVDSTHTDTQYF. CDR3 DNA: TGTGCCAGCAGCCAAGTTGATAGCACACACACAGATACGCAGTATTTT.

The V call is TRBV18, the J call TRBJ2-7; TRBD2 might be the D (5 bases). This CDR3 has 13 amino acids. V was pared by 1 base and J by 7 bases, with 11 bases between. Germline-derived CDR1 and CDR2 are KGHSH and LQKENI. The CDR3 nucleotides are TGTGCCAGCTCACCACAGGTAGGAGGTGAGCAGTACTTC. Amino acid sequence: CASSPQVGGEQYF.

The chain recombines TRBV28 with TRBJ2-7; the match to TRBD2 covers 7 bases. Per the germline V gene, CDR1 is MDHEN and CDR2 is SYDVKM. The CDR3 has 14 residues. V was pared by 3 bases and J by 5 bases, with 7 bases of the junction left unmatched. CDR3 bases: TGTGCCAGCAGTTTCGAGGGAGGGCCACACGAGCAGTACTTC. Its translation: CASSFEGGPHEQYF.

J is TRBJ2-1 and V is TRBV27, with 7 positions matching TRBD1. The CDR3 is made up of 14 amino acids. The germline gives CDR1 MNHEY, CDR2 SMNVEV (reference sequence). The CDR3 nucleotides are TGTGCGTCGAAGGGGGCGGATTCCGACAATGAGCAGTTCTTC. Its protein is CASKGADSDNEQFF.

The chain recombines TRBV2 with TRBJ1-1; D not resolved. CDR1 is SNHLY and CDR2 is FYNNEI in the germline V gene. The CDR3 totals 11 residues. The V end lost 7 bases, the J end lost 8 bases, and 11 bases lay between the germline ends. This CDR3 is CASILILEAFF. CDR3 bases: TGTGCCAGCATTCTGATACTCGAAGCTTTCTTT.

This chain connects TRBV29-1 to TRBJ2-1; D is uncertain. The CDR3 runs 16 residues. The V gene's germline CDR1 is SQVTM and CDR2 ANQGSEA. V lost 7 bases and J 0 bases, leaving 19 bases between the germline ends. CDR3 DNA: TGCAGCGCCCATCTCGCGCTCCCGGGCTCCTACAATGAGCAGTTCTTC. It yields the protein CSAHLALPGSYNEQFF.

The chain combines TRBV3-1 (or the pseudogene TRBV3-2) with TRBJ1-5; D gene unclear. The CDR3 totals 14 residues. CDR1 and CDR2 from the germline V gene are LGHDT and YNNKEL (reference sequence). V lost 7 bases, J lost 0 bases, and 10 bases lay in between. CDR3 sequence: CASIIPNSNQPQHF. In DNA form, the CDR3 reads TGTGCCAGCATCATTCCCAATAGCAATCAGCCCCAGCATTTT.

V gene TRBV29-1 combines with J gene TRBJ2-5; D is unresolved. V lost 3 bases to trimming and J lost 1 base, with 9 bases between them. The CDR3 spans 13 residues. Germline CDR1 is SQVTM and CDR2 is ANQGSEA. The CDR3 DNA reads TGCAGCGTTGAGGGCAGCCTCCAAGAGACCCAGTACTTC. Amino acid sequence: CSVEGSLQETQYF. The whole variable domain, remainder taken from reference TRBV29-1 and TRBJ2-5, is SAVISQKPSRDICQRGTSLTIQCQVDSQVTMMFWYRQQPGQSLTLIATANQGSEATYESGFVIDKFPISRPNLTFSTLTVSNMSPEDSSIYLCSVEGSLQETQYFGPGTRLLVL.

The chain is built from TRBV5-1 and TRBJ2-5; D might be TRBD2 (6 bases). Trimming removed 3 bases from V and 1 base from J, with 7 bases in between. Germline V gives CDR1 SGHRS, CDR2 YFSETQ. The CDR3 runs 13 residues. The CDR3 here is CASSWDSQETQYF. CDR3 DNA: TGCGCCAGCAGCTGGGACTCCCAAGAGACCCAGTACTTC.